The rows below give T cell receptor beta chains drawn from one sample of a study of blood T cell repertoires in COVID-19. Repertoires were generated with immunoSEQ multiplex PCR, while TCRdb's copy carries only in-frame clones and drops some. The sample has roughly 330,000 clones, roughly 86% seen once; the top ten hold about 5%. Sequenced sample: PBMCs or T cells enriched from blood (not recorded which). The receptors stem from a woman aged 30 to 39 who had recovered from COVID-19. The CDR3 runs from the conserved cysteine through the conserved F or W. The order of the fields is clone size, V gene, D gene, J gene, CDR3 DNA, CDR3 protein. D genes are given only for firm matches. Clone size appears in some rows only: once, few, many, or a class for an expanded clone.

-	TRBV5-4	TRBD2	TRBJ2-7	TGTGCCAGCAGCACGGCTAGCGGGGGAAACGAGCAGTACTTC	CASSTASGGNEQYF
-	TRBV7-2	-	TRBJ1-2	TGTGCCAGCAGCTTAGATCCATCCTATGGCTACACCTTC	CASSLDPSYGYTF
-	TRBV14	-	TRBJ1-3	TGTGCCAGCAGTATCGGGTTACAACCTGGAAACACCATATATTTT	CASSIGLQPGNTIYF
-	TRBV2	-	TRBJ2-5	TGTGCCAGCAGGGCGCCGGGTGGTGAAGAGACCCAGTACTTC	CASRAPGGEETQYF
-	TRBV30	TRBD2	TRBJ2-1	TGTGCCTGGAGTCTAGCCGGGGGGGGCTCCTACAATGAGCAGTTCTTC	CAWSLAGGGSYNEQFF
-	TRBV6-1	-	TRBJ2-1	TGTGCCAGCAGTGGGAAACAGGAGAGCTCCTACAATGAGCAGTTCTTC	CASSGKQESSYNEQFF
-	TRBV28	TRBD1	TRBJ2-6	TGTGCCAGCAGTTGGGACAGGGGGGAATCTGGGGCCAACGTCCTGACTTTC	CASSWDRGESGANVLTF
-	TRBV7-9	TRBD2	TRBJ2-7	TGTGCCAGCAGCCCCCCCCAGCGGGGTTTTTTCGAGCAGTACTTC	CASSPPQRGFFEQYF
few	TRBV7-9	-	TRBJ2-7	TGTGCCAGCAGCACCGACTCCGAGCAGTACTTC	CASSTDSEQYF
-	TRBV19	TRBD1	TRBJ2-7	TGTGCCAGTAGTTTACCGGGACAGGGCTACGAGCAGTACTTC	CASSLPGQGYEQYF
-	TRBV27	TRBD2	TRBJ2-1	TGTGCCAGCAGTTATTTAGCGGGGGACAATGAGCAGTTCTTC	CASSYLAGDNEQFF
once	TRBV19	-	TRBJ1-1	TGTGCCAGTAGTATAGAAGGCGGGGTCCGCGACACTGAAGCTTTCTTT	CASSIEGGVRDTEAFF
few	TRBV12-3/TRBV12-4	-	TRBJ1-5	TGTGCCAGCAGTCCCCCGGGGAATCAGCCCCAGCATTTT	CASSPPGNQPQHF
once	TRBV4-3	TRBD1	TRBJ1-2	TGCGCCAGCAGCCCTGCGAGACAGGGCAACTATGGCTACACCTTC	CASSPARQGNYGYTF
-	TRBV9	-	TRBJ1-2	TGTGCCAGCAGCGTAGCGGGGAACTATGGCTACACCTTC	CASSVAGNYGYTF
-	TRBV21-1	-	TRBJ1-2	TGTGCCAGCGTCCCGAGGGGGGGTTTAGACTATGGCTACACCTTC	CASVPRGGLDYGYTF
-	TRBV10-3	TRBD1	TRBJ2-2	TGTGCCATCAGTGAGTCAGTGGCGACAGGGGGCGACGGGGAGCTGTTTTTT	CAISESVATGGDGELFF
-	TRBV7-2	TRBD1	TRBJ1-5	TGTGCCAGCAGCTGGACAGGGGTAGGCAATCAGCCCCAGCATTTT	CASSWTGVGNQPQHF
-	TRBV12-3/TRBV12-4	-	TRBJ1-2	TGTGCCAGCAGTTTGGAGGCGGGGTATGGCTACACCTTC	CASSLEAGYGYTF
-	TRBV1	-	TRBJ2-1	TGCACCAGCACCCCCTTCGGGCGGGGACACAATGAGCAGTTCTTC	CTSTPFGRGHNEQFF
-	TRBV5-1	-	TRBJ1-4	TGCGCCAGCAGCTTGGGGTCGGGGAGGGCTGAAAAACTGTTTTTT	CASSLGSGRAEKLFF
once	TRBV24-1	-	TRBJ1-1	TGTGCCACCAGTCGAGGGACTGAAGCTTTCTTT	CATSRGTEAFF
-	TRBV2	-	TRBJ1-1	TGTGCCAGCAGTGAATCCAGGAACACTGAAGCTTTCTTT	CASSESRNTEAFF
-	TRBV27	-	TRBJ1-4	TGTGCCAGCAGCCGGGGGAGTGAAAAACTGTTTTTT	CASSRGSEKLFF
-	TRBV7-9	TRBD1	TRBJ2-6	TGTGCCAGCAGCACTCTGGGCGCAGGGGGCGTTTTCTCTGGGGCCAACGTCCTGACTTTC	CASSTLGAGGVFSGANVLTF
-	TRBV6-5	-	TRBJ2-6	TGTGCCAGCAGTACAGGGTTTGGGGCCAACGTCCTGACTTTC	CASSTGFGANVLTF
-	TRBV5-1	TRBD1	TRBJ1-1	TGCGCCAGCAGCTTGAGGGGACGGCCGACAGGGGGCTATACTGAAGCTTTCTTT	CASSLRGRPTGGYTEAFF
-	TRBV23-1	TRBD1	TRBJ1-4	TGCGCCACCCCGCCGGGACAGGTCCAACTAAAGAACCCGGAAAAACTGTTTTTT	CATPPGQVQLKNPEKLFF
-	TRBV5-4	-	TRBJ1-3	TGTGCCAGCAGCTTGGATGGGAGGCCTGGAAACACCATATATTTT	CASSLDGRPGNTIYF
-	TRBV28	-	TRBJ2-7	TGTGCCAGCAGTTCCCCCGGAGGGCAGGCAGGCGAGCAGTACTTC	CASSSPGGQAGEQYF
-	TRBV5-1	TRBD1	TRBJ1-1	TGCGCCAGCAGCTCAACTCCCCACCGGGACAGGGACACTGAAGCTTTCTTT	CASSSTPHRDRDTEAFF
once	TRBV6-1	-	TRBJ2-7	TGTGCCAGCAGTGAATGGTACCGGGAGCAGTACTTC	CASSEWYREQYF
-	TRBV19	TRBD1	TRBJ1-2	TGTGCCAGTAGTATAGTAATGGGACAGGGGAGCGGCTACACCTTC	CASSIVMGQGSGYTF
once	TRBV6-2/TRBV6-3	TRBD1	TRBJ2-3	TGTGCCAGCAGTTCCGGGACAGGGGACACAGATACGCAGTATTTT	CASSSGTGDTDTQYF
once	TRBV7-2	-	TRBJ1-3	TGTGCCAGCAGCTCCGACTCATCCTCTGGAAACACCATATATTTT	CASSSDSSSGNTIYF
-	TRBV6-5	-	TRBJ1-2	TGTGCCGGGGGGATCGGGGGAAACTATGGCTACACCTTC	CAGGIGGNYGYTF
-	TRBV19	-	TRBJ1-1	TGTGCCACCACACCCACCGTAGGGACACCCTATGAAGCTTTCTTT	CATTPTVGTPYEAFF
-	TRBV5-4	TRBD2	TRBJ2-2	TGTGCCAGCAGGTTCACTAGCGGGGGCCTTGGAACCGGGGAGCTGTTTTTT	CASRFTSGGLGTGELFF
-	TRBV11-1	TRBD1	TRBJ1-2	TGTGCCAGCAGCTTAGTCCGACAGGGGATAAACACCTTC	CASSLVRQGINTF
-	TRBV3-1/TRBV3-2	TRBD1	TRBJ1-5	TGTGCCAGCAGCCGTTGGACAGGGGATCAGCCCCAGCATTTT	CASSRWTGDQPQHF
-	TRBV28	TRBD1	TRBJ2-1	TGTGCCAGCAGTTCCTTAGACAGGGATAAAGGAAAACTTTACAATGAGCAGTTCTTC	CASSSLDRDKGKLYNEQFF
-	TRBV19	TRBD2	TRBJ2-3	TGTGCCAGTAGTATAGGCGGGGGGGCCCCGCAGTATTTT	CASSIGGGAPQYF
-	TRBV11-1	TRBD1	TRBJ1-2	TGTGCCAGCAGCTTACGGGACAGTAACTATGGCTACACCTTC	CASSLRDSNYGYTF
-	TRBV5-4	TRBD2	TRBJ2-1	TGTGCCAGCAGCTTGGAAGCTAGCGGGGGGGCTCATGAGCAGTTCTTC	CASSLEASGGAHEQFF
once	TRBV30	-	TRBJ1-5	TGTGCCGCCGAACACGGGGGTAGGCAGCCCCAGCATTTT	CAAEHGGRQPQHF
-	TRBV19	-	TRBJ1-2	TGTGCCAGTAGTATAACGGCAGCGGGGTATGGCTACACCTTC	CASSITAAGYGYTF